Included here is one TCR beta chain sequence, with context. V gave up 4 bases and J gave up 1 base; unmatched junction bases: 7. Germline V gene data show CDR1 as LNHDA and CDR2 as SQIVND (reference sequence). This CDR3 has 15 residues. Repertoires were generated with immunoSEQ multiplex PCR, while TCRdb's copy carries only in-frame clones and drops some. The profile shows around 330,000 clones, around 89% of them singletons. This sample was taken from a study of blood T cell repertoires in COVID-19. J is TRBJ2-7 and V is TRBV19; 7 positions match TRBD2. The receptor comes from a woman in her forties or fifties with active or convalescent COVID-19. Sequenced input: peripheral blood. The CDR3 is CASSKEGRGSYEQYF. The CDR3 DNA reads as TGTGCCAGTAGTAAAGAAGGGAGGGGATCCTACGAGCAGTACTTC.